This TCR beta chain was sequenced during a study of T-cell memory formation after mild COVID-19. Notes on the study in general: Contracting CD4+ clones sat mainly in CM and EM; CD8+ in EMRA. While clones contracting from day 15 to 85 were balanced between CD4 and CD8, later expanders leaned CD4+.

The table lists this clonotype with a few counts. Its cognate antigen is unknown. The J segment lost 5 bases and the V segment lost 2 bases, leaving 14 bases of the junction unmatched. Germline V gene lookup returns CDR1 SGHKS and CDR2 YYEKEE (reference sequence). The CDR3 runs to 17 residues. 5'RACE, which relied on constant-segment primers, yielded TCR alpha and TCR beta cDNA libraries carrying sample barcodes and UMIs. TCRdb reprocessed the 5' RACE reads via MiXCR and lists one record per CDR3 protein. The sample holds 250,000 to 400,000 distinct CDR3 sequences, around 15% seen once. The gene calls are TRBV5-5 and TRBJ1-2; 8 bases agree with TRBD1. The TCR originated in a man aged 18-30 years who had mild COVID-19 (a few samples of this study predate the infection). Cell type and time point are not known. Sequencing was done on a sample of PBMCs or a T cell subset sorted from them (not recorded which). CDR3 in amino acids: CASSFRDRNTGGYGYTF. The CDR3 nucleotides are TGTGCCAGCAGCTTCCGGGACAGGAACACTGGGGGGTATGGCTACACCTTC.